These 19 T cell receptor beta chains came from one sample sequenced in a study of CD8+CD57+ T cells in acquired aplastic anemia. Genomic DNA served as template for TCR beta VDJ and CDR3 profiling. TCRdb independently ran MiXCR on the reads; one entry per CDR3 protein. The sample shows 150,000 to 200,000 distinct CDR3 sequences, roughly half of them seen only once. Patients sequenced had flow cytometry evidence of CD8+CD57+ cell expansion. The sequencing sample was made of sorted CD4+, CD8+, or CD8+CD57+ T cells (not recorded which) from PBMCs. Source of these receptors: a human donor with aplastic anemia.

This chain links TRBV19 with TRBJ1-2; no clear D. This CDR3 spans 15 amino acids. Germline-derived CDR1 and CDR2 are LNHDA and SQIVND (reference sequence). Trimming pared 5 bases from V and 4 bases from J, leaving 17 bases between. This CDR3 is CASSARVRDSYGYTF. As DNA, the CDR3 is TGTGCCAGTAGTGCCCGGGTCCGGGATAGCTATGGCTACACCTTC. Combining the CDR3 with reference TRBV19 and TRBJ1-2 gives the whole variable domain DGGITQSPKYLFRKEGQNVTLSCEQNLNHDAMYWYRQDPGQGLRLIYYSQIVNDFQKGDIAEGYSVSREKKESFPLTVTSAQKNPTAFYLCASSARVRDSYGYTFGSGTRLTVV.

The table lists this clonotype with a few counts. This sequence joins TRBV10-3 and TRBJ2-5, with 7 bases lining up with TRBD1. The V segment lost 5 bases and the J segment 5 bases; nucleotides outside the gene matches: 5. Germline V gene lookup returns CDR1 ENHRY and CDR2 SYGVKD. The CDR3 is 13 amino acids. CDR3 loop: CAISRQGLETQYF. In DNA, the CDR3 is TGTGCCATCAGTCGACAGGGTCTCGAGACCCAGTACTTC.

The chain employs TRBV11-1 and TRBJ2-2; tentatively, D is TRBD2 (5 bases). The CDR3 is 15 amino acids. V was clipped by 5 bases and J by 0 bases, with 10 bases between them. Germline CDR1 and CDR2: SGHAT and FQDESV (reference sequence). The CDR3 reads CASSLGDPNTGELFF. CDR3 nucleotide sequence: TGTGCCAGCAGCCTCGGGGATCCGAACACCGGGGAGCTGTTTTTT.

This clonotype turned up a few times. A much larger clone differs from this one at a single base, so this may be a read error. The chain is built from TRBV20-1 and TRBJ1-2, with D unclear. The V end lost 6 bases, the J end lost 0 bases, and 14 bases lay between the germline ends. This CDR3 has 14 amino acids. Germline CDR1 is DFQATT and CDR2 is SNEGSKA (reference sequence). The CDR3, as DNA: TGCAGTGCCGAAGGGCTCCGAACTAACTATGGCTACACCTTC. Its translation: CSAEGLRTNYGYTF.

This clonotype was observed at least ten times. This sequence joins TRBV5-5 and TRBJ1-1; maybe TRBD1 (6 bases). The CDR3 totals 13 residues. The V and J ends lost 3 bases and 5 bases respectively, with 11 bases between them. The germline CDR1 and CDR2 sequences are SGHKS and YYEKEE (reference sequence). The CDR3 region is CASSWGGRTEAFF. The CDR3, as DNA: TGTGCCAGCAGCTGGGGGGGGCGGACTGAAGCTTTCTTT.

This clonotype has a count of ten or more. This chain joins TRBV11-1 and TRBJ2-3, with TRBD2 matching over 13 bases. The CDR3 covers 19 residues. CDR1 is SGHAT, CDR2 FQDESV, per germline (reference sequence). V lost 7 bases to trimming and J lost 0 bases; unmatched junction nucleotides: 13. CDR3 nucleotide sequence: TGTGCCAGCACTACACCAGGGACTAGCGGGGCCCCTAGCACAGATACGCAGTATTTT. Residues: CASTTPGTSGAPSTDTQYF.

V and J are TRBV20-1 and TRBJ2-1; TRBD2 matches 11 bases. Per germline, CDR1 DFQATT and CDR2 SNEGSKA (reference sequence). The J segment lost 7 bases and the V segment lost 1 base, leaving 3 bases of the junction unmatched. The CDR3 is 14 amino acids. The CDR3 spells CSARVLAGGNEQFF. The CDR3 nucleotides read TGCAGTGCTAGAGTCCTAGCGGGAGGAAATGAGCAGTTCTTC.

This clonotype was recorded at least ten times. This chain joins TRBV5-1 and TRBJ2-3, with TRBD2 matching 7 bases. With 1 base clipped from V and 2 bases from J, the junction kept 4 bases outside the gene matches. Germline V gives CDR1 SGHRS, CDR2 YFSETQ. This CDR3 has 15 amino acids. The CDR3: CASSLPAGDTDTQYF. The DNA for the CDR3 is TGCGCCAGCAGCTTGCCGGCGGGAGACACAGATACGCAGTATTTT.

Ten or more counts support this clonotype. The chain has TRBV29-1 and TRBJ1-6; D gene uncertain. V lost 4 bases and J 4 bases, leaving 11 bases between the germline ends. This CDR3 is 14 amino acids long. Germline CDR1 is SQVTM and CDR2 is ANQGSEA. The CDR3 is CSVAEGQYNSPLHF. The CDR3 DNA reads as TGCAGCGTTGCGGAGGGCCAGTATAATTCACCCCTCCACTTT.

This clonotype was seen only a few times. V gene TRBV20-1 combines with J gene TRBJ2-5; no definite D call. Germline assignment: CDR1 DFQATT and CDR2 SNEGSKA (reference sequence). Trimming took off 3 bases at V and 0 bases at J, with 11 bases between the two ends. The CDR3 covers 14 residues. Written as DNA, the CDR3 is TGCAGTGCTAGGGGCTTCAGCTACCAAGAGACCCAGTACTTC. As protein: CSARGFSYQETQYF.

The gene calls are TRBV6-1 and TRBJ1-4; D possibly corresponds to TRBD1 (5 bases). Germline V gene data show CDR1 as MNHNS and CDR2 as SASEGT. Trimming left V 5 bases short and J 3 bases short, with 13 bases between. The CDR3 covers 15 residues. The CDR3 loop is CASSRGRFANEKLFF. The CDR3 DNA reads as TGTGCCAGCAGTCGGGGCCGATTTGCTAATGAAAAACTGTTTTTT.

This clonotype appeared a single time. The chain carries TRBV19 and TRBJ2-1; 8 bases line up with TRBD2. The CDR3 consists of 15 residues. Germline V gene lookup returns CDR1 LNHDA and CDR2 SQIVND (reference sequence). V lost 6 bases and J lost 4; bases outside the gene matches: 8. The DNA of the CDR3 is TGTGCCAGTAGGGGGGGACTAGTTGGTTACAATGAGCAGTTCTTC. Its translation is CASRGGLVGYNEQFF.

Turning to this clonotype: This may arise from a read error, as a much more abundant clone is one base away. The chain is built from TRBV7-2 and TRBJ1-2; possible D gene TRBD1, 6 bases. The CDR3 spans 18 residues. CDR1 and CDR2 from the germline V gene are SGHTA and FQGNSA. V was shortened by 0 bases and J by 6 bases, with 23 bases between the two germline ends. In DNA form, the CDR3 reads TGTGCCAGCAGCTTAGCGGGTCCCGGGACACGAAGTACCCATGGCTACACCTTC. As protein: CASSLAGPGTRSTHGYTF.

The chain links TRBV20-1 to TRBJ1-6, with TRBD1 as a possible D gene (5 bases). Germline V CDR1 and CDR2: DFQATT, SNEGSKA (reference sequence). V lost 0 bases to trimming and J lost 0 bases, with 12 bases between them. The CDR3 is 17 amino acids. As DNA, the CDR3 is TGCAGTGCTAGAGATCCCACGGGGGGCTCCTATAATTCACCCCTCCACTTT. This translates into CSARDPTGGSYNSPLHF.

This clonotype was seen at least ten times. V is TRBV19 and J is TRBJ1-5; the match to TRBD1 covers 9 bases. Germline loops: CDR1 LNHDA, CDR2 SQIVND (reference sequence). The CDR3 runs 18 residues. The V segment lost 6 bases and the J segment 1 base; nucleotides outside the gene matches: 13. In DNA form, the CDR3 reads TGTGCCAGTAGCCGTGGGGGAAGGACAGGGGTGAGCAATCAGCCCCAGCATTTT. This encodes CASSRGGRTGVSNQPQHF.

This clonotype was seen only a few times. The rearrangement joins TRBV6-1 to TRBJ2-1; 7 bases line up with TRBD2. Germline V gene data show CDR1 as MNHNS and CDR2 as SASEGT. After removal of 6 bases from V and 5 bases from J, the junction contained 13 bases not matched to a gene. The CDR3 runs to 16 residues. The CDR3 spells CASRPPRGGGDNEQFF. DNA for the CDR3: TGTGCCAGCAGGCCCCCGAGGGGTGGGGGGGACAATGAGCAGTTCTTC.

In its sample, this clonotype was seen many times. The chain couples TRBV29-1 to TRBJ1-3; D ambiguous. Germline-derived CDR1 and CDR2 are SQVTM and ANQGSEA. Trimming removed 4 bases at V and 2 bases at J, with 9 bases between. The CDR3 runs to 13 residues. The DNA for the CDR3 is TGCAGCGTTGTGGGTCGAACTGGAAACACCATATATTTT. Its protein product is CSVVGRTGNTIYF.

V usage is TRBV10-3 and J usage is TRBJ1-6, with 9 bases lining up with TRBD1. J gave up 7 bases and V 6 bases, and 7 bases lay outside the gene matches. The length of the CDR3 is 15 residues. From germline, CDR1 is ENHRY and CDR2 SYGVKD. CDR3 in amino acids: CAIRDRGNRNSPLHF. In DNA, the CDR3 is TGTGCCATCAGGGACAGGGGAAATCGGAATTCACCCCTCCACTTT.

V and J are TRBV11-2 and TRBJ2-1; 12 bases map to TRBD2. V lost 1 base to trimming and J lost 8 bases; unmatched junction nucleotides: 6. Looked up from germline, CDR1 is SGHAT and CDR2 is FQNNGV. CDR3 length: 16 residues. The CDR3 bases are TGTGCCAGCAGCTTAGGCCTAGCGGGAGGGTACTATGAGCAGTTCTTC. This encodes CASSLGLAGGYYEQFF.